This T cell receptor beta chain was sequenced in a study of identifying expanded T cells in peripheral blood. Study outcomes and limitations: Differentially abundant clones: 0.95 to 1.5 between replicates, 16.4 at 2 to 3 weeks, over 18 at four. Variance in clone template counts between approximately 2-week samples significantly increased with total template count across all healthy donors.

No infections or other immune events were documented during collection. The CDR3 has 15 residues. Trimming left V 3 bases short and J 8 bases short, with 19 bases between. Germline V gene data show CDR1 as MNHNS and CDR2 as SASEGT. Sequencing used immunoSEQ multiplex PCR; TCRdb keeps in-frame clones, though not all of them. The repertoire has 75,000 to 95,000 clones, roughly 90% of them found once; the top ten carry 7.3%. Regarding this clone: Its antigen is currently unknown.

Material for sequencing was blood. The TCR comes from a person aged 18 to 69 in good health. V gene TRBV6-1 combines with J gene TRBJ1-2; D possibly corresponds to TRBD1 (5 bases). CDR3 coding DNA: TGTGCCAGCAGTGACCTCGACAGACCCCGGTACGGCTACACCTTC. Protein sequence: CASSDLDRPRYGYTF.